This T cell receptor (beta chain) was found in a study of T cells in women clearing cervical HPV infection. Concerning this clone itself: The read comes to an end 3 residues before the CDR3 does, leaving the germline J gene to fill in the end.

Only in-frame clones appear in the TCRdb table, and some are missing; sequencing was by immunoSEQ multiplex PCR. The table counts tens of thousands of clones; about 5.2% lies in the top ten. The CDR3 has 14 residues. CDR1 MNHEY and CDR2 SVGEGT come from the germline V gene. V was shortened by 5 bases and J by 0 bases, with 10 bases between the two germline ends. This rearrangement joins TRBV6-2 or TRBV6-3 to TRBJ2-5; weak D call: TRBD2 (6 bases). The sequencing input was blood buffy coat. The TCR was taken from a woman aged 18 to 75 with a cervical HPV16 infection that either progressed to CIN3+ or cleared (not recorded which). The part of the CDR3 DNA that was read is TGTGCCAGCAGTCCAGCGGGCCACCAAGAGACC. Protein: CASSPAGHQET. From start to end, the CDR3 is CASSPAGHQETQYF.